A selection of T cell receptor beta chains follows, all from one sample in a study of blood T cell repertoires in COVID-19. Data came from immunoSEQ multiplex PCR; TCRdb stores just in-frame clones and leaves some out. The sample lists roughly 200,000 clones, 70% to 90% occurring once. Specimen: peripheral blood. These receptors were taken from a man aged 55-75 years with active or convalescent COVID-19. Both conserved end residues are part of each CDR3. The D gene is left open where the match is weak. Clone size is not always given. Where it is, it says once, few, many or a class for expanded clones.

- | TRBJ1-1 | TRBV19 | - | CASSIDRPPVAFF | TGTGCCAGTAGTATAGATCGTCCCCCGGTAGCTTTCTTT
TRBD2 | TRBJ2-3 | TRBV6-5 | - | CASSSPRGSTDTQYF | TGTGCCAGCAGTTCCCCGCGGGGGAGCACAGATACGCAGTATTTT
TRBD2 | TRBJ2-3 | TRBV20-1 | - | CSASLLAGPSDTQYF | TGCAGTGCTAGTCTTCTAGCGGGGCCTTCGGATACGCAGTATTTT
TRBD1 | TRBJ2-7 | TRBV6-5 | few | CASSYSDRGAYEQYF | TGTGCCAGCAGTTACTCGGACAGGGGGGCCTACGAGCAGTACTTC
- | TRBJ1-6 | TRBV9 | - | CASSEDIKSPLHF | TGTGCCAGCAGCGAAGACATTAAATCACCCCTCCACTTT
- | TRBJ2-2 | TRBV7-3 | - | CASSSQHTGELFF | TGTGCCAGCAGCTCACAGCACACCGGGGAGCTGTTTTTT
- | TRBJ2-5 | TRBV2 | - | CASSVAGETQYF | TGTGCCAGCAGTGTGGCTGGCGAGACCCAGTACTTC
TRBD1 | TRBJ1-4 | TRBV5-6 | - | CASSLAPDRETNEKLFF | TGTGCCAGCAGCTTGGCCCCCGACAGGGAAACTAATGAAAAACTGTTTTTT
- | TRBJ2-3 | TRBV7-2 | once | CASSFLERPDTQYF | TGTGCCAGCAGCTTTCTAGAACGTCCCGATACGCAGTATTTT
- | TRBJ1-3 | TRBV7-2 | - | CASSPQISHSGNTIYF | TGTGCCAGCAGCCCCCAGATATCCCACTCTGGAAACACCATATATTTT
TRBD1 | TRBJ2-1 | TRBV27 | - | CASQIGTAYTGEQFF | TGTGCCAGCCAAATCGGGACAGCATACACAGGGGAGCAGTTCTTC
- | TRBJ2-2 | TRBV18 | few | CASSSGFSFGNTGELFF | TGTGCCAGCTCTTCGGGATTTAGCTTTGGGAACACCGGGGAGCTGTTTTTT
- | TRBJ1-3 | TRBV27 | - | CASSKGGGHSGNTIYF | TGTGCCAGCAGCAAAGGGGGGGGTCACTCTGGAAACACCATATATTTT
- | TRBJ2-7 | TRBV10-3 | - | CAISAGPIKAYEQYF | TGTGCCATCAGCGCAGGGCCTATTAAGGCCTACGAGCAGTACTTC
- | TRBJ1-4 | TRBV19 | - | CASIGGRPTTGEKLFF | TGTGCCAGTATAGGAGGCAGACCGACTACGGGGGAAAAACTGTTTTTT
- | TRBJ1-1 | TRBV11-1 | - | CASSGGSEAFF | TGTGCCAGCTCCGGGGGGAGTGAAGCTTTCTTT
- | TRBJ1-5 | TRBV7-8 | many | CASSLVPGNNQPQHF | TGTGCCAGCAGCTTAGTTCCCGGGAACAATCAGCCCCAGCATTTT
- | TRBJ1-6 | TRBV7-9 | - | CASSLGAVGHSPLHF | TGTGCCAGCAGCTTGGGAGCCGTAGGTCATTCACCCCTCCACTTT
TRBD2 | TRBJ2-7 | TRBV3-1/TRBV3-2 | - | CASSQEGAGGREQYF | TGTGCCAGCAGCCAAGAAGGAGCGGGGGGTAGGGAGCAGTACTTC
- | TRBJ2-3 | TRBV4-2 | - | CASSASWRGISGTDTQYF | TGTGCCAGCAGCGCTAGTTGGCGGGGCATCAGCGGCACAGATACGCAGTATTTT
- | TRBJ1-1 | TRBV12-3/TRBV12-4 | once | CASSLGGGTEAFF | TGTGCCAGCAGTTTGGGGGGGGGAACTGAAGCTTTCTTT
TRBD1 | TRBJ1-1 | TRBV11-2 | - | CATTQGDEAFF | TGTGCCACCACACAGGGGGATGAAGCTTTCTTT
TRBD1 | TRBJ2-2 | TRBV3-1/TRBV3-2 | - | CASSQAGTGRTGELFF | TGTGCCAGCAGCCAAGCCGGGACAGGGCGAACCGGGGAGCTGTTTTTT
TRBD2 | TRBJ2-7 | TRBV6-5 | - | CASTRLAGTAYEQYF | TGTGCCAGCACGAGACTAGCGGGGACCGCCTACGAGCAGTACTTC
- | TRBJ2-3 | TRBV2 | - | CASSVLSVGTDTQYF | TGTGCCAGCAGTGTACTAAGCGTCGGCACAGATACGCAGTATTTT
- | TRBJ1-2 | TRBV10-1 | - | CASSQNYGYTF | TGCGCCAGCAGTCAAAACTATGGCTACACCTTC
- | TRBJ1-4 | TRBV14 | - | CASSQRWNEKLFF | TGTGCCAGCAGCCAACGGTGGAATGAAAAACTGTTTTTT
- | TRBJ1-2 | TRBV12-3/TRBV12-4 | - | CASSLGVRAGYTF | TGTGCCAGCAGTTTAGGAGTGCGGGCTGGCTACACCTTC
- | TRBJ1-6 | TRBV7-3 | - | CASSLGGTYNSPLHF | TGTGCCAGCAGCTTGGGGGGTACCTATAATTCACCCCTCCACTTT